This T cell receptor (beta chain) was observed in a study of CD8+ T cells in alopecia areata. The overall study: Treated patients received oral tofacitinib, 5 to 10 mg twice daily. Percent of scalp involved defined treated patients' severity scores.

The CDR3 contains 17 residues. Trimming at V came to 3 bases and at J to 2 bases, leaving 6 bases not matched to a gene. Germline values: CDR1 LNHNV, CDR2 YYDKDF (reference sequence). Isolated RNA was reverse transcribed into cDNA used as the sequencing template. The assay was immunoSEQ multiplex PCR, and TCRdb's table has in-frame clones only and misses some. The sample contains over 250,000 clones, 60% of which appear only once. Points from the study as a whole: Sequences from scalp samples also cover resident alphabeta T cells of normal skin. Relative to mice, TCR sharing across patients was less clear, a difference possibly HLA-related.

This clone was counted a few times. Its specificity is unknown. Treatment denoted: oral pan-JAK inhibitor, 5-10 mg twice daily. The chain joins TRBV15 to TRBJ2-3; TRBD2 matches at 12 bases. Material: CD4+ T cells sorted from blood, obtained around week 53, from a patient treated with tofacitinib. This clonotype originated in a human donor with alopecia areata. The CDR3 here is CATSRTSGGTYTDTQYF. CDR3 coding DNA: TGTGCCACCAGCAGGACTAGCGGGGGCACCTACACAGATACGCAGTATTTT.